The sequence of this TCR beta chain was determined in a study of T cell clonality in common variable immunodeficiency. The study, taken as a whole, reports: CVID patient heterogeneity limited repertoire-clinical complication correlations. In common variable immunodeficiency, TCR beta chains reportedly carried fewer deletions and N-nucleotide insertions. CVID subjects shared fewer TCRbeta clones than healthy controls did.

TCRdb's table, derived via immunoSEQ multiplex PCR, lists solely in-frame clones and lacks some. The sample includes around 30,000 clones, none of them occurring once. A note on this clone: Its specificity is not known. The read falls 3 residues short of the CDR3 end, and the missing part is taken from the germline J gene.

Blood came from CVID subjects not ill and not taking immunomodulatory or immunosuppressive medication. Trimming removed 0 bases from V and 8 bases from J; junction bases left unmatched: 7. CDR3 length equals 15 residues. CDR1 and CDR2 (germline): SGHRS, YFSETQ. Sequencing used peripheral blood mononuclear cells. The rearrangement uses TRBV5-1 and TRBJ2-1; 8 bases are a match to TRBD1. The receptor was derived from a human donor with common variable immunodeficiency. The part of the CDR3 DNA that was read is TGCGCCAGCAGCTTGGGGACCGGGACAGGCGATGAG. Translated: CASSLGTGTGDE. The CDR3 in its entirety is CASSLGTGTGDEQFF.